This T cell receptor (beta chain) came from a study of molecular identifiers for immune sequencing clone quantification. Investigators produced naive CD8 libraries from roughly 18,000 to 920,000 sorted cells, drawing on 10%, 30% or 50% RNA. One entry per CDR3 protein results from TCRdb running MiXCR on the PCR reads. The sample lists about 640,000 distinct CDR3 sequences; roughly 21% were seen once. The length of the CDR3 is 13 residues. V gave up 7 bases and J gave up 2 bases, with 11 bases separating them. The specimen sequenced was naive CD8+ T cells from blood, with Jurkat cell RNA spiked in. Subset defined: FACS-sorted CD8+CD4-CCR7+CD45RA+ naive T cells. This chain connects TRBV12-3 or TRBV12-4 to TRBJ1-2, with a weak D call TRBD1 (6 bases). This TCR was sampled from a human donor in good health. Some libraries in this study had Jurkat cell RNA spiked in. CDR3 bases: TGTGCCAGCACAATCGGACAGAACTATGGCTACACCTTC. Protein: CASTIGQNYGYTF.